This TCR beta chain is drawn from a study of ipilimumab plus nivolumab after autologous stem cell transplantation. General study points: Authors suggest TCR repertoire, Treg phenotype and gut microbiota support further study.

Worth noting for this clone: The target antigen is unknown.

With 5 bases removed from V and 4 bases from J, the gap between germline ends came to 16 bases. The CDR3 totals 15 residues. The germline V gene encodes CDR1 SGHDT and CDR2 YYEEEE. Produced via immunoSEQ multiplex PCR; TCRdb's table is partial and in-frame only. The sample records about 43,000 clones, 70% to 90% being singletons. The receptor comes from a male donor with multiple myeloma. The J gene is TRBJ2-1, the V gene TRBV5-6; D may be TRBD2 (6 bases). The sequencing here drew on PBMCs, taken in a trial of ipilimumab plus nivolumab as post-transplant consolidation. DNA for the CDR3: TGTGCCAGCAGTGTGGGACTCTCCTCATACAATGAGCAGTTCTTC. Its protein is CASSVGLSSYNEQFF.